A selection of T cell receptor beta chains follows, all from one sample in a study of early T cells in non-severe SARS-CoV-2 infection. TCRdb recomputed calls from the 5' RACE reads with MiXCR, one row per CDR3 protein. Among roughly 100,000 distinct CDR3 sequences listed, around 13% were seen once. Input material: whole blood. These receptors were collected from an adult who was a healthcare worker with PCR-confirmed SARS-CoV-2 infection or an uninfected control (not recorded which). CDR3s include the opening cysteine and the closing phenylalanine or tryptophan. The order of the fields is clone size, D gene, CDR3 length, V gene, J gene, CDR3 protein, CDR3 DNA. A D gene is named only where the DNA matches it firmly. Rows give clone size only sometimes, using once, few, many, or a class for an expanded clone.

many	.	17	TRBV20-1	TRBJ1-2	CSARDRGPAGPNYGYTF	TGCAGTGCTAGAGATCGGGGCCCGGCAGGCCCCAACTATGGCTACACCTTC
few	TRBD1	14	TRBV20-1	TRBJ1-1	CSARDRRGDTEAFF	TGCAGTGCTAGGGACAGGAGAGGGGACACTGAAGCTTTCTTT
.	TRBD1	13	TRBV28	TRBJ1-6	CASTGQTNSPLHF	TGTGCCAGCACGGGACAGACTAATTCACCCCTCCACTTT
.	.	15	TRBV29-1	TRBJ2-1	CSAFGAGFLDNEQFF	TGCAGCGCTTTTGGCGCTGGGTTTTTGGACAATGAGCAGTTCTTC
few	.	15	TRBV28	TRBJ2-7	CASRPRARGTYEQYF	TGTGCCAGTAGACCCCGGGCACGGGGGACCTACGAGCAGTACTTC
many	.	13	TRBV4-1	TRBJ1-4	CASSQSLREKLFF	TGCGCCAGCAGCCAAAGTTTACGTGAAAAACTGTTTTTT
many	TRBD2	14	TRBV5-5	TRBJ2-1	CASRVGGGDNEQFF	TGTGCCAGCAGGGTCGGCGGGGGAGACAATGAGCAGTTCTTC
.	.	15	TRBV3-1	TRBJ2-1	CASSQGVQGGSEQFF	TGTGCCAGCAGCCAAGGAGTCCAGGGGGGGAGTGAGCAGTTCTTC
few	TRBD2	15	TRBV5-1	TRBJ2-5	CASMIAGDPEETQYF	TGCGCCAGCATGATAGCGGGAGACCCCGAAGAGACCCAGTACTTC
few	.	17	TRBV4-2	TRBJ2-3	CASSQEGPGPSTDTQYF	TGTGCCAGCAGCCAAGAGGGGCCGGGACCCAGCACAGATACGCAGTATTTT
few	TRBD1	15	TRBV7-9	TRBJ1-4	CASSALQGMGEKLFF	TGTGCCAGCAGCGCGTTACAGGGGATGGGTGAAAAACTGTTTTTT
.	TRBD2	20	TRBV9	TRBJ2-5	CASSESTGTSGRAVQETQYF	TGTGCCAGCAGCGAAAGTACCGGGACTAGCGGGAGGGCGGTTCAAGAGACCCAGTACTTC
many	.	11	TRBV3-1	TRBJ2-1	CASSQTTEQFF	TGTGCCAGCAGCCAGACTACTGAGCAGTTCTTC
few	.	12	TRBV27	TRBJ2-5	CASMDLGETQYF	TGTGCCAGCATGGACCTCGGGGAGACCCAGTACTTC
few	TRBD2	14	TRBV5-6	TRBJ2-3	CASSSGTSGYTQYF	TGTGCCAGCAGCTCCGGGACTAGCGGGTATACGCAGTATTTT
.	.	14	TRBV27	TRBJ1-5	CASSFSGLNQPQHF	TGTGCCAGCAGTTTCTCGGGGCTTAATCAGCCCCAGCATTTT
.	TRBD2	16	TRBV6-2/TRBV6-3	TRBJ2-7	CASSYLETSGIYEQYF	TGTGCCAGCAGTTACTTAGAGACTAGCGGAATTTACGAGCAGTACTTC
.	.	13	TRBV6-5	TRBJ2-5	CASSRHLQETQYF	TGTGCCAGCAGCAGACACTTACAAGAGACCCAGTACTTC
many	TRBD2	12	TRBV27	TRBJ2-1	CASRLAGNEQFF	TGTGCGAGCCGACTAGCGGGAAATGAGCAGTTCTTC
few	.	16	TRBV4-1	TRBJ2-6	CASSQDRGFGANVLTF	TGCGCCAGCAGCCAAGATCGGGGGTTCGGGGCCAACGTCCTGACTTTC
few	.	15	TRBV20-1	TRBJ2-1	CSARDWGGDDNEQFF	TGCAGTGCTAGAGATTGGGGAGGTGACGACAATGAGCAGTTCTTC
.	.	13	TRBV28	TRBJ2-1	CASGGGQKNEQFF	TGTGCCAGCGGGGGGGGACAGAAAAATGAGCAGTTCTTC
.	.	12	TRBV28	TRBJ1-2	CASSSPVLDYTF	TGTGCCAGCAGTTCGCCAGTACTTGACTACACCTTC
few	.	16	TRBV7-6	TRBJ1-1	CASSLARGLRRTEAFF	TGTGCCAGCAGCTTAGCCCGCGGGCTACGGCGGACTGAAGCTTTCTTT
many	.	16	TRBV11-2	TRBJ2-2	CASSSGAFVDTGELFF	TGTGCCAGCAGCTCGGGGGCTTTCGTCGACACCGGGGAGCTGTTTTTT
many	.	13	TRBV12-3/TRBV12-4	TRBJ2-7	CASSSGAGHEQYF	TGTGCCAGCAGTTCTGGAGCGGGTCACGAGCAGTACTTC
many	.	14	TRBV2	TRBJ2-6	CASQQGTGANVLTF	TGTGCCAGCCAACAGGGAACTGGGGCCAACGTCCTGACTTTC
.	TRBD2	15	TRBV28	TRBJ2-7	CASTRTSGSTHEQYF	TGTGCCAGCACCCGGACTAGCGGGAGTACCCACGAGCAGTACTTC
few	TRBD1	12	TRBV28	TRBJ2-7	CASSRNQGALHF	TGTGCCAGCAGTCGAAACCAGGGGGCTTTACACTTC
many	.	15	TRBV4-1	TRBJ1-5	CASSQTGNGNQPQHF	TGCGCCAGCAGCCAAACAGGGAATGGCAATCAGCCCCAGCATTTT